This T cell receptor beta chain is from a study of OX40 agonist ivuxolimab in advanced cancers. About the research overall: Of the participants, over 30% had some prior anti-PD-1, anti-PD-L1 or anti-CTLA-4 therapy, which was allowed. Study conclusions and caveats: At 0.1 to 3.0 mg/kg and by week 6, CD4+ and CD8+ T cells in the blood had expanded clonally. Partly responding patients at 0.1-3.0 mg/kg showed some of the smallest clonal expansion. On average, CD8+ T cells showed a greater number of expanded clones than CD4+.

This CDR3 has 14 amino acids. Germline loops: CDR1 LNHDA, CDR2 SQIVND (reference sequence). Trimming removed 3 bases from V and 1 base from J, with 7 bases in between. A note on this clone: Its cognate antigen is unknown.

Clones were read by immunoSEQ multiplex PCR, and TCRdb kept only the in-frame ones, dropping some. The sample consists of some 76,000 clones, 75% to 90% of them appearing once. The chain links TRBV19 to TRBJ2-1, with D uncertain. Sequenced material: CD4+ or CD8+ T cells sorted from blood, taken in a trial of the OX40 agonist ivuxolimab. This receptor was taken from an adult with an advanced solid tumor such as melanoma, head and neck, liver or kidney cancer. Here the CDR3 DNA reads TGTGCCAGTAGTATGGGCTCGTCCTACAATGAGCAGTTCTTC. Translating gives CASSMGSSYNEQFF.